The 27 T cell receptor beta chains given below trace back to one sample, sequenced in a study of blood T cell repertoires in COVID-19 (dated by TCRdb to about 2020). Libraries were prepared through the immunoSEQ multiplex PCR assay. TCRdb holds this immuneACCESS table with in-frame rearrangements only. Some clones are missing; in checked studies, unresolved V genes explain under half, and the rest has no known cause. The sample table contains some 150,000 clones; only one count was recorded for about 80% of them. The top ten constitute less than 4% of the sample. The sample taken for sequencing was peripheral blood. The receptors were sampled from a woman in her sixties or seventies with acute or convalescent COVID-19.

The chain employs TRBV27 and TRBJ2-6; 7 bases agree with TRBD2. V was pared by 5 bases and J by 2 bases, with 3 bases of the junction left unmatched. The length of the CDR3 is 15 residues. Germline assignment: CDR1 MNHEY and CDR2 SMNVEV (reference sequence). The CDR3: CASSRGRAGANVLTF. In nucleotides, the CDR3 is TGTGCCAGCAGTCGAGGGAGGGCTGGGGCCAACGTCCTGACTTTC.

This clone has only a few counts. The chain couples TRBV11-3 to TRBJ2-2; the match to TRBD2 covers 8 bases. The CDR3 is 15 amino acids. V gave up 3 bases and J gave up 0 bases; unmatched junction bases: 0. Germline-derived CDR1 and CDR2 are SGHNT and YENEEA. CDR3 coding DNA: TGTGCCAGCAGCTTGGGACTAGCGAACACCGGGGAGCTGTTTTTT. It yields the protein CASSLGLANTGELFF.

The chain carries TRBV7-9 and TRBJ2-5, with D perhaps TRBD1 (5 bases). Germline values: CDR1 SEHNR, CDR2 FQNEAQ (reference sequence). Deletions cut 4 bases from V and 2 bases from J, with 11 bases between. The CDR3 runs 14 residues. The CDR3 bases are TGTGCCAGCAGCTCCTGGACACGTCAAGAGACCCAGTACTTC. It yields the protein CASSSWTRQETQYF.

This clone was seen more than once but under ten times. DNA for the CDR3: TGTGCCATCAGTGACACAGGGTTGGTCTATGGCTACACCTTC. This encodes CAISDTGLVYGYTF. This sequence joins TRBV10-3 and TRBJ1-2; the D gene is possibly TRBD1 (6 bases). Trimming left V 3 bases short and J 4 bases short, with 12 bases between. Germline values: CDR1 ENHRY, CDR2 SYGVKD. The CDR3 totals 14 residues.

The V call is TRBV5-3, the J call TRBJ1-3; the D is unclear. TRBV5-3 qualifies as an ORF whose function is uncertain. Trimming cost V 0 bases and J 0 bases, with 7 bases left between them. This CDR3 contains 15 residues. The CDR3 bases are TGTGCCAGAAGCTTGGCGGGGTTCTCTGGAAACACCATATATTTT. Protein sequence: CARSLAGFSGNTIYF.

The V gene is TRBV5-1, the J gene TRBJ2-7, with D unresolved. Deletions cut 4 bases from V and 0 bases from J, with 8 bases between. The CDR3 consists of 13 residues. Germline values: CDR1 SGHRS, CDR2 YFSETQ. This CDR3 is CASSPGSSYEQYF. The CDR3 coding sequence is TGCGCCAGCAGCCCCGGGTCCTCCTACGAGCAGTACTTC.

The gene calls are TRBV10-1 and TRBJ2-7; 11 bases line up with TRBD2. Germline CDR1 and CDR2: WNHNN and SYGVQD (reference sequence). With 8 bases clipped from V and 11 bases from J, the junction kept 14 bases outside the gene matches. The CDR3 consists of 14 residues. CDR3: CASSEGGLAGKKYF. CDR3 bases: TGCGCCAGCTCCGAGGGAGGACTAGCGGGTAAAAAGTACTTC.

This sequence joins TRBV5-4 and TRBJ2-5, with TRBD1 matching 8 bases. Germline trimming cut 3 bases from V and 4 bases from J; bases unmatched to any gene: 5. The CDR3 is 14 amino acids. Germline-derived CDR1 and CDR2 are SGHNT and YYREEE (reference sequence). The CDR3 DNA reads as TGTGCCAGCAGCTACTCCGGACAGGGAGAGACCCAGTACTTC. This codes for CASSYSGQGETQYF.

V usage is TRBV5-4 and J usage is TRBJ2-1; a possible D gene is TRBD2 (6 bases). Germline-derived CDR1 and CDR2 are SGHNT and YYREEE (reference sequence). The V gene lost 0 bases and the J gene lost 4 bases, with 14 bases spanning the gap. The CDR3 is made up of 16 amino acids. CDR3 loop: CASSLALARSYNEQFF. CDR3 nucleotides: TGTGCCAGCAGCTTGGCCCTAGCGCGATCTTACAATGAGCAGTTCTTC. The full variable domain, in which reference TRBV5-4 and TRBJ2-1 provide the parts outside the CDR3, is ETGVTQSPTHLIKTRGQQVTLRCSSQSGHNTVSWYQQALGQGPQFIFQYYREEENGRGNFPPRFSGLQFPNYSSELNVNALELDDSALYLCASSLALARSYNEQFFGPGTRLTVL.

This clone was found once. This specimen includes other DNA sequences encoding the same CDR3. This chain connects TRBV6-5 to TRBJ1-2; D gene uncertain. V was pared by 2 bases and J by 2 bases, with 6 bases between. The germline CDR1 and CDR2 sequences are MNHEY and SVGAGI. The CDR3 length is 13 residues. The CDR3 sequence is CASSYGQNYGYTF. The DNA for the CDR3 is TGTGCCAGCAGTTACGGGCAGAACTATGGCTACACCTTC.

The chain links TRBV5-1 to TRBJ2-1; unclear D gene. CDR3 length equals 15 residues. Trimming left V 1 base short and J 0 bases short, with 8 bases between. Germline V gives CDR1 SGHRS, CDR2 YFSETQ. CDR3 DNA: TGCGCCAGCAGCTTGATGCCTAGCTCCTACAATGAGCAGTTCTTC. It encodes CASSLMPSSYNEQFF.

The V gene is TRBV27, the J gene TRBJ2-6; a weak D match, TRBD2 (6 bases). The CDR3 covers 17 residues. Trimming stripped 1 base from V and 1 base from J, with 11 bases between. CDR1 and CDR2 (germline): MNHEY, SMNVEV (reference sequence). Here the CDR3 reads CASSLFGAGSGANVLTF. DNA of the CDR3: TGTGCCAGCAGTTTATTTGGGGCGGGATCTGGGGCCAACGTCCTGACTTTC.

V and J are TRBV28 and TRBJ1-2, with 7 nucleotides matching TRBD1. The CDR3 has 14 amino acids. Losses at the gene ends were 6 bases for V and 7 bases for J; bases not matched to a gene: 11. In germline, CDR1 is MDHEN, CDR2 SYDVKM. CDR3 sequence (DNA): TGTGCCAGCAGCCGGGGACAGCCCCCTCCTGGCTACACCTTC. Residues: CASSRGQPPPGYTF.

Only a few counts were recorded for this clone. The V call is TRBV10-3, the J call TRBJ2-6, with TRBD1 identical over 9 bases. Losses at the gene ends were 6 bases for V and 4 bases for J; bases not matched to a gene: 13. The CDR3 sequence is 18 residues long. Germline V gene data show CDR1 as ENHRY and CDR2 as SYGVKD. The CDR3 is CAIRQVDRGPGGANVLTF. The CDR3 DNA follows: TGTGCCATCAGGCAAGTGGACAGGGGTCCGGGAGGGGCCAACGTCCTGACTTTC.

The chain couples TRBV27 to TRBJ2-3, with unresolved D. Trimming took 2 bases from V and 4 from J, leaving 7 bases between them. CDR1 is MNHEY, CDR2 SMNVEV, per germline (reference sequence). The CDR3 is 13 residues long. CDR3 in DNA: TGTGCCAGCAGTTTACGAGAGTCAGATACGCAGTATTTT. It is translated as CASSLRESDTQYF.

The CDR3 reads CASSFRDRGLNEQFF. The CDR3, as DNA: TGTGCCAGCAGTTTCCGGGACAGGGGTTTGAATGAGCAGTTCTTC. This chain joins TRBV27 and TRBJ2-1, with 10 bases identical to TRBD1. The V and J ends lost 3 bases and 7 bases, in that order; junction bases with no gene match: 6. Germline CDR1 is MNHEY and CDR2 is SMNVEV (reference sequence). The CDR3 length is 15 residues.

The rearrangement uses TRBV12-5 and TRBJ2-2; 7 bases agree with TRBD2. Trimming removed 3 bases from V and 6 bases from J; junction bases left unmatched: 7. The CDR3 loop spans 15 amino acids. Per germline, CDR1 LGHNT and CDR2 FRNRAP. CDR3 amino acids: CASGFGLEGSGELFF. Here the CDR3 DNA reads TGTGCTAGTGGTTTTGGACTAGAGGGCTCCGGGGAGCTGTTTTTT. Looking up the rest from reference TRBV12-5 and TRBJ2-2 gives the full variable domain: DARVTQTPRHKVTEMGQEVTMRCQPILGHNTVFWYRQTMMQGLELLAYFRNRAPLDDSGMPKDRFSAEMPDATLATLKIQPSEPRDSAVYFCASGFGLEGSGELFFGEGSRLTVL.

The J gene is TRBJ1-3, the V gene TRBV30; tentative D call: TRBD1 (6 bases). CDR3 length: 14 amino acids. Germline V lookup: CDR1 GTSNPN, CDR2 SVGIG (reference sequence). With 4 bases removed from V and 2 bases from J, the gap between germline ends came to 12 bases. The CDR3 nucleotides are TGTGCCTGGACCTTAGGGGGGGCTGGAAACACCATATATTTT. This gives the protein CAWTLGGAGNTIYF.

V usage is TRBV6-1 and J usage is TRBJ1-1; D is uncertain. V lost 3 bases and J lost 6, with 17 bases in between. The CDR3 totals 15 residues. Germline values: CDR1 MNHNS, CDR2 SASEGT. The DNA for the CDR3 is TGTGCCAGCAGTGATGGAGAGGGAGCGGTCGCTGAAGCTTTCTTT. Translating gives CASSDGEGAVAEAFF.

The chain has TRBV7-2 and TRBJ2-2; D unclear. Trimming stripped 11 bases from V and 1 base from J, with 17 bases between. Germline values: CDR1 SGHTA, CDR2 FQGNSA. The CDR3 totals 15 residues. CDR3 residues: CADRRRGVNTGELFF. CDR3 DNA sequence: TGTGCCGATAGACGTAGAGGTGTGAACACCGGGGAGCTGTTTTTT. The variable domain in full, completed from reference TRBV7-2 and TRBJ2-2, reads GAGVSQSPSNKVTEKGKDVELRCDPISGHTALYWYRQSLGQGLEFLIYFQGNSAPDKSGLPSDRFSAERTGGSVSTLTIQRTQQEDSAVYLCADRRRGVNTGELFFGEGSRLTVL.

The chain joins TRBV5-4 to TRBJ1-1; TRBD1 matches 8 bases. The trim removed 5 bases at V and 3 bases at J, leaving 6 bases unmatched. This CDR3 comprises 14 residues. The germline V gene has CDR1 SGHNT and CDR2 YYREEE (reference sequence). CDR3 sequence: CASSTGQGHTEAFF. In DNA form, the CDR3 reads TGTGCCAGCAGTACAGGACAGGGTCACACTGAAGCTTTCTTT.

The J gene is TRBJ2-2, the V gene TRBV11-2; 11 bases map to TRBD2. The CDR3 is 16 residues long. The ends lost 6 bases at V and 7 bases at J; junction bases unmatched: 10. Germline CDR1 SGHAT, CDR2 FQNNGV. The CDR3 here is CASRRILAGVVGELFF. The CDR3 bases are TGTGCCAGCAGACGAATACTAGCGGGGGTGGTCGGGGAGCTGTTTTTT.

This sequence joins TRBV12-5 and TRBJ1-6, with a weak D call TRBD1 (5 bases). CDR3 length equals 15 residues. Per germline, CDR1 LGHNT and CDR2 FRNRAP. V was cut by 6 bases and J by 5 bases, with 14 bases left in between. The DNA of the CDR3 is TGTGCTAGTGGACCCCAAGGGGCGGATAATTCACCCCTCCACTTT. Amino acids: CASGPQGADNSPLHF.

The chain is built from TRBV9 and TRBJ2-2, with 15 bases identical to TRBD2. The germline CDR1 and CDR2 sequences are SGDLS and YYNGEE. Trimming removed 3 bases from V and 7 bases from J; junction bases left unmatched: 10. This CDR3 is 18 amino acids long. CDR3 amino acids: CASSARTSGRAGGGELFF. CDR3 sequence (DNA): TGTGCCAGCAGCGCTCGGACTAGCGGGAGGGCCGGAGGCGGGGAGCTGTTTTTT.

The chain carries TRBV7-2 and TRBJ1-1, with D hard to call. The CDR3 has 13 residues. Germline V CDR1 and CDR2: SGHTA, FQGNSA. Trimming pared 0 bases from V and 7 bases from J, leaving 9 bases between. The CDR3 DNA is TGTGCCAGCAGCTTAGCTACGGAGGGTGAAGCTTTCTTT. It specifies CASSLATEGEAFF.

The genes are TRBV7-8 and TRBJ2-7; weak D call: TRBD1 (6 bases). V was cut by 2 bases and J by 3 bases, with 14 bases left in between. The CDR3 contains 15 residues. The germline V gene encodes CDR1 SGHVS and CDR2 FQNEAQ. The CDR3, as DNA: TGTGCCAGCAGCTTACGAGGGACAAGGAACTACGAGCAGTACTTC. Protein product: CASSLRGTRNYEQYF.

The chain combines TRBV28 with TRBJ1-3, with D perhaps TRBD1 (5 bases). This CDR3 spans 20 amino acids. Germline V gene sequence: CDR1 MDHEN, CDR2 SYDVKM. Trimming removed 6 bases from V and 0 bases from J, with 27 bases in between. Here the CDR3 reads CASSSGIAGALPHSGNTIYF. The CDR3 DNA reads TGTGCCAGCAGCTCAGGCATCGCTGGGGCTCTTCCTCACTCTGGAAACACCATATATTTT.